What follows is one T cell receptor beta chain and its context. Authors' analysis steps: From reference gene primer amplification, estimates of nucleated cell counts were derived. The repertoire was sequenced with immunoSEQ multiplex PCR; TCRdb's copy has only in-frame clones and lacks some. V, J and clone size are those of that table, while D and trimming were read from the DNA. The sample comprises about 380,000 clones, roughly 86% of which are singletons, and 1.1% rests with the top ten. This record belongs to a study of blood T cell repertoires in COVID-19. Overall study context: The United States, Italy and Spain were the sources of the acute and convalescent COVID-19 samples. PBMCs, B-cell-depleted T cells, or T cells were the source of the cDNA or gDNA that made up the material.

The sequenced sample was peripheral blood. The source of this sequence is a human donor with acute or convalescent COVID-19. The donor label of this sample is uncertain.

This chain's CDR3 is CASSYDGRVNYGYTF. CDR3 DNA sequence: TGTGCCAGCAGTTACGACGGGCGGGTTAACTATGGCTACACCTTC. The chain recombines TRBV6-5 with TRBJ1-2; D remains ambiguous. From germline, CDR1 is MNHEY and CDR2 SVGAGI. The V end lost 2 bases, the J end lost 1 base, and 11 bases lay between the germline ends. The CDR3 covers 15 residues.